These T cell receptor beta chains were read from a single sample in a study of blood T cell repertoires in COVID-19. Assay used: immunoSEQ multiplex PCR; TCRdb lists only in-frame clones, some missing. The sample yields more than 9,500 clones, roughly four fifths seen once. The sequencing input was peripheral blood. These receptors all stem from a woman aged 60 to 75 with acute or convalescent COVID-19. Both conserved end residues are part of each CDR3. D genes are given only for firm matches. Clone sizes are given selectively: once, few, many, or a class where the clone is expanded.

d_call	v_call	clone_size	j_call	cdr3_nt	cdr3_aa
-	TRBV5-1	few	TRBJ1-4	TGCGCCAGCAGCTTAAGACAGTCAACTAATGAAAAACTGTTTTTT	CASSLRQSTNEKLFF
-	TRBV19	-	TRBJ2-1	TGTGCCAGTAGTAATGGCGGGAACTACAATGAGCAGTTCTTC	CASSNGGNYNEQFF
TRBD2	TRBV5-4	few	TRBJ2-3	TGTGCCAGCAGCTCGGGACTAGCTGGCACAGATACGCAGTATTTT	CASSSGLAGTDTQYF
TRBD1	TRBV9	-	TRBJ2-5	TGTGCCAGCAGCACCTGGACAGGGTTATACCAAGAGACCCAGTACTTC	CASSTWTGLYQETQYF
TRBD1	TRBV19	-	TRBJ1-5	TGTGCCAGTAGTATGCCGGGACAGCCATACCGGATTGGGGTTAGCAATCAGCCCCAGCATTTT	CASSMPGQPYRIGVSNQPQHF
TRBD2	TRBV28	-	TRBJ2-3	TGTGCCAGCAGTACTATACCCTACGGGACTAGACTCAGCACAGATACGCAGTATTTT	CASSTIPYGTRLSTDTQYF
TRBD1	TRBV5-1	-	TRBJ1-2	TGCGCCAGCAGCCAAGACAGGGTCTCTGGCTACACCTTC	CASSQDRVSGYTF
TRBD1	TRBV19	-	TRBJ1-5	TGTGCCAGTAGTGGACAGGGTAGGGGAGGTCAGCCCCAGCATTTT	CASSGQGRGGQPQHF
-	TRBV2	-	TRBJ1-2	TGTGCCAGCAGTGAAGCGCGCTATGGCTACACCTTC	CASSEARYGYTF
TRBD1	TRBV5-6	-	TRBJ2-7	TGTGCCAGCAGCCCAGGGACAGGGCTCAACTACGAGCAGTACTTC	CASSPGTGLNYEQYF
TRBD1	TRBV4-2	-	TRBJ1-6	TGTGCCAGCAGCAAAGGAGAGGACAGGGCCCTTTATAATTCACCCCTCCACTTT	CASSKGEDRALYNSPLHF
-	TRBV19	-	TRBJ1-4	TGTGCCAGTAGTGCTCAGGGTCGAAATGAAAAACTGTTTTTT	CASSAQGRNEKLFF
TRBD1	TRBV19	once	TRBJ1-6	TGTGCCAGTAGGGGGAAGGACAGGGGCCAAACGCAGGGAAATTCACCCCTCCACTTT	CASRGKDRGQTQGNSPLHF
TRBD1	TRBV11-2	few	TRBJ2-5	TGTGCCAGCAACAGAAGGGACAGGATCGAAGAGACCCAGTACTTC	CASNRRDRIEETQYF
-	TRBV19	-	TRBJ2-3	TGTGCCAGTAGTATAGAGTACAGGGTAGGAAGAGGTACGCAGTATTTT	CASSIEYRVGRGTQYF
-	TRBV11-3	few	TRBJ1-3	TGTGCCAGCAGCTTCCTCTCTGGAAACACCATATATTTT	CASSFLSGNTIYF
-	TRBV6-5	-	TRBJ1-2	TGTGCCAGCAGTTACATGGGCGGCTACACCTTC	CASSYMGGYTF
-	TRBV28	-	TRBJ2-4	TGTGCCAGCAGTTTGGCGGGTCCTTTAGCCAAAAACATTCAGTACTTC	CASSLAGPLAKNIQYF
-	TRBV20-1	few	TRBJ1-1	TGCAGTGCTAGTATAGGGGCACCTATGTGGGAAGCTTTCTTT	CSASIGAPMWEAFF
-	TRBV5-1	once	TRBJ1-2	TGCGCCAGCAGCCCCGGACTTGGGTATGGCTACACCTTC	CASSPGLGYGYTF
TRBD2	TRBV9	-	TRBJ2-2	TGTGCCAGCAGCGCTGACCGGACTAGCGGGGTTTGGGACACCGGGGAGCTGTTTTTT	CASSADRTSGVWDTGELFF
TRBD1	TRBV19	-	TRBJ1-4	TGTGCCAGTGGGACAGTTCATAATGAAAAACTGTTTTTT	CASGTVHNEKLFF
-	TRBV3-1/TRBV3-2	-	TRBJ2-5	TGTGCCAGCAGCCAAGGGTGGGCCCTCCAAGAGACCCAGTACTTC	CASSQGWALQETQYF
TRBD1	TRBV4-1	-	TRBJ1-6	TGCGCCAGCAGCCACTTATTTGGGACAGCCACCTCCTATAATTCACCCCTCCACTTT	CASSHLFGTATSYNSPLHF